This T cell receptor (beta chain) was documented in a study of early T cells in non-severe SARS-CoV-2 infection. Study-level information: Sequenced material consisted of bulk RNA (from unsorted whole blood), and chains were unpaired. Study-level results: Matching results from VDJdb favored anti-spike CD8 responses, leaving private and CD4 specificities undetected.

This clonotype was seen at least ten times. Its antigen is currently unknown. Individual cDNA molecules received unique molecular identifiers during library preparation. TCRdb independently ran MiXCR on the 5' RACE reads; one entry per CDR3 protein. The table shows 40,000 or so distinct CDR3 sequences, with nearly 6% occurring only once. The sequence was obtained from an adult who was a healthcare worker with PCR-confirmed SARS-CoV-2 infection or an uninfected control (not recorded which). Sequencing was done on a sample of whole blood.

CDR3 DNA: TGCAGCGTTGAAGTGGTGGTTTTAGGGACCCAGTACTTC. Protein product: CSVEVVVLGTQYF. The rearrangement joins TRBV29-1 to TRBJ2-5; no clear D gene. CDR1 SQVTM and CDR2 ANQGSEA come from the germline V gene. This CDR3 comprises 13 residues. Trimming stripped 1 base from V and 7 bases from J, with 13 bases between. The variable domain in full, with the rest retrieved from reference TRBV29-1 and TRBJ2-5, is SAVISQKPSRDICQRGTSLTIQCQVDSQVTMMFWYRQQPGQSLTLIATANQGSEATYESGFVIDKFPISRPNLTFSTLTVSNMSPEDSSIYLCSVEVVVLGTQYFGPGTRLLVL.